This entry is about one T cell receptor beta chain. This sample stems from a study of blood T cell repertoires in COVID-19. For the study at large: Both acute and convalescent COVID-19 samples were obtained from the United States, Italy and Spain. PBMCs, B-cell-depleted T cells, or T cells were the source of the cDNA or gDNA that made up the material.

After removal of 2 bases from V and 1 base from J, the junction contained 4 bases not matched to a gene. The germline V gene encodes CDR1 SGHTA and CDR2 FQGNSA. The CDR3 contains 16 residues. Authors' analysis steps: For nucleated cells, counts were estimated from reference gene primer amplification. The repertoire was sequenced with immunoSEQ multiplex PCR; TCRdb's copy has only in-frame clones and lacks some. Clonal size and the V and J genes are those of that table, whereas D and trimming came from the DNA. Of approximately 260,000 clones listed, roughly 89% are singletons. This chain links TRBV7-2 with TRBJ1-3, with 8 positions matching TRBD1. What was sequenced was peripheral blood. The receptor's source is an older woman with COVID-19, enrolled during active disease. The CDR3 loop reads CASSLQGARSGNTIYF. The CDR3 DNA sequence: TGTGCCAGCAGCTTACAGGGGGCAAGGTCTGGAAACACCATATATTTT.